The rows below give T cell receptor beta chains drawn from one sample of a study of OX40 agonist ivuxolimab in advanced cancers. Libraries were prepared by immunoSEQ multiplex PCR; TCRdb keeps only in-frame clonotypes and omits some of them. The sample records approximately 77,000 clones, 84% being singletons. Sequences were derived from CD4+ or CD8+ T cells sorted from blood, sampled in a trial of the OX40 agonist ivuxolimab. The receptors derive from an adult with an advanced solid tumor such as melanoma, head and neck, liver or kidney cancer. Both conserved end residues are part of each CDR3. D genes are given only for firm matches. Only some rows state a clone size, as once, few, many or a class for expanded clones.

v_gene	j_gene	abundance	d_gene	CDR3nt	CDR3aa
TRBV7-3	TRBJ2-1	.	.	TGTGCCAGCAGCTTAAGAACAGATGAGCAGTTCTTC	CASSLRTDEQFF
TRBV5-8	TRBJ2-7	.	.	TGTGCCAGCAGCTTGGCACCTTCCGAGCAGTACTTC	CASSLAPSEQYF
TRBV7-9	TRBJ2-7	once	TRBD1	TGTGCCAGCAGCTCATTCCGGGACAGCTACGAGCAGTACTTC	CASSSFRDSYEQYF
TRBV10-3	TRBJ2-7	.	TRBD2	TGTGCCATCAGTGAGGGGTCTAGCGGGGTCTCCTACGAGCAGTACTTC	CAISEGSSGVSYEQYF
TRBV6-5	TRBJ1-1	once	.	TGTGCCAGCAGTTACCGGCACCGGAATATGAACACTGAAGCTTTCTTT	CASSYRHRNMNTEAFF
TRBV4-1	TRBJ2-3	.	.	TGCGCCAGCAGCCAAGTAACGGGCCCAGCCAGCACAGATACGCAGTATTTT	CASSQVTGPASTDTQYF
TRBV27	TRBJ2-3	.	.	TGTGCCAGCAGACCCGTAACCACAGATACGCAGTATTTT	CASRPVTTDTQYF
TRBV5-1	TRBJ1-1	.	.	TGCGCCAGCAGGACCACAGAGAACACTGAAGCTTTCTTT	CASRTTENTEAFF
TRBV11-3	TRBJ2-5	.	.	TGTGCCAGCAGCACAGCTGGTAAGGGACCCGAGACCCAGTACTTC	CASSTAGKGPETQYF
TRBV7-3	TRBJ1-2	few	.	TGTGCCAGCAGCTTACTTGGCGGGGATGGCTACACCTTC	CASSLLGGDGYTF
TRBV5-1	TRBJ1-1	.	.	TGCGCCAGCAGCTTGGGATTTGCCCGGCTTAGAATGAATGCAGCTTTCTTT	CASSLGFARLRMNAAFF
TRBV27	TRBJ1-2	.	TRBD1	TGTGCCAGCAGTCAAGGGGGCAGGTATGGCTACACCTTC	CASSQGGRYGYTF
TRBV15	TRBJ1-1	.	TRBD1	TGTGCCACCGGACAGGGTTCGGGTACTGAAGCTTTCTTT	CATGQGSGTEAFF
TRBV28	TRBJ1-5	.	.	TGTGCCAGCAGTTTCTGGCAGGACAATCAGCCCCAGCATTTT	CASSFWQDNQPQHF
TRBV25-1	TRBJ2-7	.	TRBD1	TGTGCCAGCAGTGCAGGGGGCGGCGAGCAGTACTTC	CASSAGGGEQYF
TRBV5-1	TRBJ2-7	.	.	TGCGCCAGCAGCTTAGATTATTCCTACGAGCAGTACTTC	CASSLDYSYEQYF
TRBV21-1	TRBJ1-4	.	.	TGTGCCAGCTCGGGACACTGGCTGTTTTTT	CASSGHWLFF
TRBV2	TRBJ1-1	.	.	TGTGCCAGCAGTGACGGGTTCGACACTCTTCCCACTGAAGCTTTCTTT	CASSDGFDTLPTEAFF
TRBV9	TRBJ2-3	.	TRBD1	TGTGCCAGCAGCGGAGGGACAGGGGACCTAAGCACAGATACGCAGTATTTT	CASSGGTGDLSTDTQYF
TRBV7-9	TRBJ1-2	few	.	TGTGCCAGCAGCGCTATTGTCCCCGGCGGCTACACCTTC	CASSAIVPGGYTF
TRBV5-4	TRBJ2-3	.	TRBD2	TGTGCCAGCAGCCGGATCGGAGCGGGAGAGCAAGATACGCAGTATTTT	CASSRIGAGEQDTQYF
TRBV4-2	TRBJ1-6	few	.	TGTGCCAGCAGCCAAGACAGCGTTAATTCACCCCTCCACTTT	CASSQDSVNSPLHF
TRBV9	TRBJ2-1	once	TRBD2	TGTGCCAGCAGCCGGACTAGCGAGCCGAGCTCCTACAATGAGCAGTTCTTC	CASSRTSEPSSYNEQFF
TRBV19	TRBJ1-1	once	.	TGTGCCAGTGGAGGGCTAAACACTGAAGCTTTCTTT	CASGGLNTEAFF
TRBV9	TRBJ1-3	.	.	TGTGCCAGCAGCTTAAGCCCTGGGGACACCATATATTTT	CASSLSPGDTIYF
TRBV30	TRBJ2-7	.	.	TGTGCCTGGAGTCGACCGGGACTGAGCTACGAGCAGTACTTC	CAWSRPGLSYEQYF
TRBV7-7	TRBJ2-5	once	TRBD1	TGTGCTAGCAGCTTAGGAGGAGGGACAGGGGGTCGAGAGACCCAGTACTTC	CASSLGGGTGGRETQYF
TRBV7-2	TRBJ2-7	.	TRBD2	TGTGCCAGCAGCCCCGTTGGACTAGCGAGTAGATACGAGCAGTACTTC	CASSPVGLASRYEQYF
TRBV10-3	TRBJ2-1	.	TRBD2	TGTGCCATCAGTGCATTGGGGGGGATTGGGTACAATGAGCAGTTCTTC	CAISALGGIGYNEQFF
TRBV7-5	TRBJ2-7	.	.	TGTGCCAGCAGCCTCAGGGACCTCTCCTACGAGCAGTACTTC	CASSLRDLSYEQYF
TRBV18	TRBJ1-2	.	TRBD1	TGTGCCAGCTCACCATCAGGGGGCTTTCGTGGCTACACCTTC	CASSPSGGFRGYTF
TRBV7-2	TRBJ1-5	.	.	TGTGCCAGCAGCTTAGGACGAGGAGGGGCCGAGCCCCAGCATTTT	CASSLGRGGAEPQHF
TRBV7-9	TRBJ2-1	.	TRBD2	TGTGCCAGCAGCCGTCTCTGGGCGGGGGATGAGCAGTTCTTC	CASSRLWAGDEQFF
TRBV15	TRBJ1-3	.	.	TGTGCCACCAGCAGAACACTCTCGAGCTCTGGAAACACCATATATTTT	CATSRTLSSSGNTIYF
TRBV7-2	TRBJ2-5	once	.	TGTGCCAGCAGCTTACTCGCCAGGCTACAAGAGACCCAGTACTTC	CASSLLARLQETQYF
TRBV7-7	TRBJ2-1	.	.	TGTGCTAGCAGCTTAGTGCCTGGGGGGGCAGGTGGTGAGCAGTTCTTC	CASSLVPGGAGGEQFF
TRBV28	TRBJ2-7	.	.	TGTGCCAGCAGTTCATGGGCGGAGGGCACCCACTACGAGCAGTACTTC	CASSSWAEGTHYEQYF
TRBV5-1	TRBJ2-5	once	.	TGCGCCAGCAGCTCGACGGCACAAGAGACCCAGTACTTC	CASSSTAQETQYF
TRBV7-8	TRBJ2-5	.	TRBD1	TGTGCCAGCAGCCCGGGACAGCACCAAGAGACCCAGTACTTC	CASSPGQHQETQYF
TRBV19	TRBJ1-1	.	.	TGTGCCAGTAGTCCCTACAGGGATACTGAAGCTTTCTTT	CASSPYRDTEAFF
TRBV4-2	TRBJ2-1	.	TRBD1	TGTGCCAGCAGCCAAGATAGGCAGGGGGCGAAGTACGGAGAGCAGTTCTTC	CASSQDRQGAKYGEQFF
TRBV25-1	TRBJ1-2	.	.	TGTGCCAGCAGTGAATTCGCTAACTATGGCTACACCTTC	CASSEFANYGYTF
TRBV11-2	TRBJ2-7	few	TRBD1	TGTGCCAGCAGCTTAGATTACAGGGGGCCCTACGAGCAGTACTTC	CASSLDYRGPYEQYF
TRBV18	TRBJ2-7	.	TRBD2	TGTGCCAGCCCGCTCCGGACTAGCGGGTACGAGCAGTACTTC	CASPLRTSGYEQYF
TRBV28	TRBJ2-3	.	TRBD2	TGTGCCATCATAGCGGGGGGTACAGATACGCAGTATTTT	CAIIAGGTDTQYF
TRBV28	TRBJ2-7	.	.	TGTGCCAGCAGTTTATTACCCCGCGGGGCCTATTACGAGCAGTACTTC	CASSLLPRGAYYEQYF
TRBV7-7	TRBJ1-1	.	.	TGTGCTAGCAGCGTAGGACGGCAGAACACTGAAGCTTTCTTT	CASSVGRQNTEAFF
TRBV5-5	TRBJ1-5	.	.	TGTGCCAGCAGCTTGGACGGGACCAATCAGCCCCAGCATTTT	CASSLDGTNQPQHF
TRBV19	TRBJ2-3	.	.	TGTGCCAGTAGTATAGGTCCTGGCCCTAGCACAGATACGCAGTATTTT	CASSIGPGPSTDTQYF
TRBV11-2	TRBJ1-6	.	.	TGTGCCAGCAGCTTAATTGGTTCACCCCTCCACTTT	CASSLIGSPLHF
TRBV7-2	TRBJ2-3	.	TRBD1	TGTGCCAGCACCCCGACAGGGATGGCAGATACGCAGTATTTT	CASTPTGMADTQYF
TRBV15	TRBJ2-2	.	.	TGTGCCACCACCAAGGTCCCGTCGGGCGGGGAGCTGTTTTTT	CATTKVPSGGELFF
TRBV10-2	TRBJ2-1	.	.	TGCGCCAGCAGTGTGGACGGGGGGCTCTACAATGAGCAGTTCTTC	CASSVDGGLYNEQFF